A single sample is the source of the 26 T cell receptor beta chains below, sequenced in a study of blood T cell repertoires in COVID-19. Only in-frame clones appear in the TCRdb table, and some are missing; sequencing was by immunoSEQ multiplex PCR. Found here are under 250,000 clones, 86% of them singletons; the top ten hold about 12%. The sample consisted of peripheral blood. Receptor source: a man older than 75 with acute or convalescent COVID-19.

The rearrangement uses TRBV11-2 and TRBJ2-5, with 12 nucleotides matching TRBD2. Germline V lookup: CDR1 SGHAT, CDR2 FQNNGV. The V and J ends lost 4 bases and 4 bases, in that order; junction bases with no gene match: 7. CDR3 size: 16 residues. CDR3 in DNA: TGTGCCAGCAGCTCGTACCTAGCGGGAGGGGGAGAGACCCAGTACTTC. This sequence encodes CASSSYLAGGGETQYF. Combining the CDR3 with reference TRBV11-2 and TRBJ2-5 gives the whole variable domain EAGVAQSPRYKIIEKRQSVAFWCNPISGHATLYWYQQILGQGPKLLIQFQNNGVVDDSQLPKDRFSAERLKGVDSTLKIQPAKLEDSAVYLCASSSYLAGGGETQYFGPGTRLLVL.

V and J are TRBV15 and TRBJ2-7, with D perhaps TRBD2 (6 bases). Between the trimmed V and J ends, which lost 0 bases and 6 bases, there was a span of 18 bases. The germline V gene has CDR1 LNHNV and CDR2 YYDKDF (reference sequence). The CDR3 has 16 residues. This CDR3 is CATSREPVGGPVEQYF. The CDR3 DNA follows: TGTGCCACCAGCAGAGAACCCGTGGGAGGCCCCGTCGAGCAGTACTTC.

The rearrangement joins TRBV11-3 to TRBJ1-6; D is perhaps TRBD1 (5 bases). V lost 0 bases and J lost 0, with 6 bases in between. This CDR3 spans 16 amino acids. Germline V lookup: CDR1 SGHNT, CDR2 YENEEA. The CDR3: CASSLEDTSYNSPLHF. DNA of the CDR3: TGTGCCAGCAGCTTAGAGGACACCTCCTATAATTCACCCCTCCACTTT. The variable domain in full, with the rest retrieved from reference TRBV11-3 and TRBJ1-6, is EAGVVQSPRYKIIEKKQPVAFWCNPISGHNTLYWYLQNLGQGPELLIRYENEEAVDDSQLPKDRFSAERLKGVDSTLKIQPAELGDSAVYLCASSLEDTSYNSPLHFGNGTRLTVT.

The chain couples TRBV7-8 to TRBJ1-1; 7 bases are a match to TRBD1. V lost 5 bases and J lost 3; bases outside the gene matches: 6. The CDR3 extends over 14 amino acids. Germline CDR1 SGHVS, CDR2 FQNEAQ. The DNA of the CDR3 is TGTGCCAGCAGCCTCCGGGACAGATACACTGAAGCTTTCTTT. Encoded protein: CASSLRDRYTEAFF.

CDR3 sequence: CASSRTERASNQPQHF. CDR3 nucleotides: TGTGCCAGTAGTAGGACTGAACGGGCTAGCAATCAGCCCCAGCATTTT. The chain is built from TRBV19 and TRBJ1-5; unclear D gene. The CDR3 sequence is 16 residues long. V lost 4 bases and J lost 0, with 13 bases in between. Germline CDR1 reads LNHDA; CDR2 reads SQIVND (reference sequence). Drawing the rest from reference TRBV19 and TRBJ1-5, the complete variable domain is DGGITQSPKYLFRKEGQNVTLSCEQNLNHDAMYWYRQDPGQGLRLIYYSQIVNDFQKGDIAEGYSVSREKKESFPLTVTSAQKNPTAFYLCASSRTERASNQPQHFGDGTRLSIL.

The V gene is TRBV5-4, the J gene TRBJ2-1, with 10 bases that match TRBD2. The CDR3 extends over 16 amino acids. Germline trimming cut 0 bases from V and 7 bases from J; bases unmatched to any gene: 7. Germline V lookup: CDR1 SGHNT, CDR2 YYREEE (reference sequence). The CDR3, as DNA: TGTGCCAGCAGCTTGGTCCGGTCTAGCGGGAGTAATGAGCAGTTCTTC. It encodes CASSLVRSSGSNEQFF.

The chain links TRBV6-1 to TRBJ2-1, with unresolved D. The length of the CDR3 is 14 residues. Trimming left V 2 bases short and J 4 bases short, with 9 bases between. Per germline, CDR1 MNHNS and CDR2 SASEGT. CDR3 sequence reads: CASSELQYYNEQFF. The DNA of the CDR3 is TGTGCCAGCAGTGAACTACAGTATTACAATGAGCAGTTCTTC.

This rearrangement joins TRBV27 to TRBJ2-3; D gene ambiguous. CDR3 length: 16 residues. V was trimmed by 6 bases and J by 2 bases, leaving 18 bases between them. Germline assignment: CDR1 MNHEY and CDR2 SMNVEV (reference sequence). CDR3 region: CASRPGPLLPTDTQYF. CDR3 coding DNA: TGTGCCAGCAGGCCCGGCCCCCTACTACCCACAGATACGCAGTATTTT.

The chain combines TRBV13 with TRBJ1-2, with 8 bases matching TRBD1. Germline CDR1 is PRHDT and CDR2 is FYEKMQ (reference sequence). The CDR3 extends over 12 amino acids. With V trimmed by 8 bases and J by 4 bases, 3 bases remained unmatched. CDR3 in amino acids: CASGRGPYGYTF. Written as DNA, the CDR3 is TGTGCCAGCGGCAGGGGGCCCTATGGCTACACCTTC. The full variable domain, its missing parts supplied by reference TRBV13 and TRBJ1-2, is AAGVIQSPRHLIKEKRETATLKCYPIPRHDTVYWYQQGPGQDPQFLISFYEKMQSDKGSIPDRFSAQQFSDYHSELNMSSLELGDSALYFCASGRGPYGYTFGSGTRLTVV.

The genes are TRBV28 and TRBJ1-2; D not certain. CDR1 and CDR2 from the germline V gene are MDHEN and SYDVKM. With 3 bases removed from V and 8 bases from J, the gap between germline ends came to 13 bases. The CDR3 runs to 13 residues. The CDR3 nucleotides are TGTGCCAGCAGTTTTGAGGGTATGAAAGGCTACACCTTC. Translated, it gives CASSFEGMKGYTF.

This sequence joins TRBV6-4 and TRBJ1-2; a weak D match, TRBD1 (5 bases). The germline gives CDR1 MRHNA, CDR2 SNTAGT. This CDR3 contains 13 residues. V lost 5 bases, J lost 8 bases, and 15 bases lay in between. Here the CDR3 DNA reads TGTGCCAGCAGTAAAAAATCGCCAGGGGGCTACACCTTC. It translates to CASSKKSPGGYTF.

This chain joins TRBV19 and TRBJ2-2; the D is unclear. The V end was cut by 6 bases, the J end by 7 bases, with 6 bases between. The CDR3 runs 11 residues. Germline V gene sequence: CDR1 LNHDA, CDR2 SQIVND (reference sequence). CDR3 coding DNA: TGTGCCAGTAGGTCGAGCGGGGAGCTGTTTTTT. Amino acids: CASRSSGELFF.

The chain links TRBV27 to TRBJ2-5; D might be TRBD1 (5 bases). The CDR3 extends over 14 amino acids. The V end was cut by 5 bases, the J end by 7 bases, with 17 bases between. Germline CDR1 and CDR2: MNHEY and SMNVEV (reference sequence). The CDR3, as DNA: TGTGCCAGCAGTCTCTGGGGCTTTTCAGGGACCCAGTACTTC. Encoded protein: CASSLWGFSGTQYF.

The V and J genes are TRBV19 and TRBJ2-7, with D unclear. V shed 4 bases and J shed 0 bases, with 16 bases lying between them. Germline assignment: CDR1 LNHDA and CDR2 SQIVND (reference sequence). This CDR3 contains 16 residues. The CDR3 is CASSNRVRKSSYEQYF. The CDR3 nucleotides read TGTGCCAGTAGTAACCGGGTCCGCAAGAGCTCCTACGAGCAGTACTTC.

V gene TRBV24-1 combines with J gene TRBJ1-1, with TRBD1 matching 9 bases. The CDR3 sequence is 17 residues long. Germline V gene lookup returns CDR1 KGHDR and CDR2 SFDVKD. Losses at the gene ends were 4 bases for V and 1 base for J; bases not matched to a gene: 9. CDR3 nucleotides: TGTGCCACCAGTGAACCCTTCACAGGGGGCGAGAACACTGAAGCTTTCTTT. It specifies CATSEPFTGGENTEAFF.

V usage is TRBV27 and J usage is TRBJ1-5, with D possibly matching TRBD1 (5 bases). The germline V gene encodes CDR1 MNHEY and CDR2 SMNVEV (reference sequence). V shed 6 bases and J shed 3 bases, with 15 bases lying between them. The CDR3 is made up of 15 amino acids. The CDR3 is CASRGWGGDNQPQHF. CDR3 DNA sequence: TGTGCCAGCAGGGGATGGGGGGGGGACAATCAGCCCCAGCATTTT.

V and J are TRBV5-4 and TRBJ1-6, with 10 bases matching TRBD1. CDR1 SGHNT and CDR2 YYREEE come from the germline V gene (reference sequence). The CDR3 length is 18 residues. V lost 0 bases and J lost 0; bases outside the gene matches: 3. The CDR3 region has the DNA TGTGCCAGCAGCTTGGGGACAGGGGGAAGCTCCTATAATTCACCCCTCCACTTT. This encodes CASSLGTGGSSYNSPLHF.

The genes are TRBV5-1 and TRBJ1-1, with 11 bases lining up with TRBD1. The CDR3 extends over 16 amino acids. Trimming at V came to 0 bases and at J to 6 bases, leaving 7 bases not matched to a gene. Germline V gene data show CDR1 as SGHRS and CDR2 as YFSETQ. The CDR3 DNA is TGCGCCAGCAGCTTGGGGACAGGGGGCAGGCGATCTGAAGCTTTCTTT. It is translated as CASSLGTGGRRSEAFF.

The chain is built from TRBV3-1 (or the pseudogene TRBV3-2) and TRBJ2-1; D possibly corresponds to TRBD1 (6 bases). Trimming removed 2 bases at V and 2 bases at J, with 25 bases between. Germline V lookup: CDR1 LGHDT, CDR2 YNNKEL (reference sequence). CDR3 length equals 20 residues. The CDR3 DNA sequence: TGTGCCAGCAGCCAATGGGGCAGGGGATTACAATCAACCACCTACAATGAGCAGTTCTTC. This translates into CASSQWGRGLQSTTYNEQFF.

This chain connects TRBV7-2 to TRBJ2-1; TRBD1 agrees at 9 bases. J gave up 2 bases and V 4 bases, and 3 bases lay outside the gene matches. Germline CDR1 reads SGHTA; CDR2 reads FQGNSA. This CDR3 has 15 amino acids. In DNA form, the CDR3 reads TGTGCCAGCAGCTCCGACAGGGGGGCCTACAATGAGCAGTTCTTC. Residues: CASSSDRGAYNEQFF.

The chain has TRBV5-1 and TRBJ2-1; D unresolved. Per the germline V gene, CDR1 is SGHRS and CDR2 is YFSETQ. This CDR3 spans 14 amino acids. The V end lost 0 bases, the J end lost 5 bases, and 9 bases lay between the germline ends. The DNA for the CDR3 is TGCGCCAGCAGCTTGGCGAGCCTTGACAATGAGCAGTTCTTC. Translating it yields CASSLASLDNEQFF.

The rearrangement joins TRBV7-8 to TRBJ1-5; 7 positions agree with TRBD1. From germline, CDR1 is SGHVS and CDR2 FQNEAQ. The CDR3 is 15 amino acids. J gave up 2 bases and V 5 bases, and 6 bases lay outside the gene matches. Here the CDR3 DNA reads TGTGCCAGCAGCGAGGGGACAGTACGCAATCAGCCCCAGCATTTT. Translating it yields CASSEGTVRNQPQHF. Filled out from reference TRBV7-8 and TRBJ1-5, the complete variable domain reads GAGVSQSPRYKVAKRGQDVALRCDPISGHVSLFWYQQALGQGPEFLTYFQNEAQLDKSGLPSDRFFAERPEGSVSTLKIQRTQQEDSAVYLCASSEGTVRNQPQHFGDGTRLSIL.

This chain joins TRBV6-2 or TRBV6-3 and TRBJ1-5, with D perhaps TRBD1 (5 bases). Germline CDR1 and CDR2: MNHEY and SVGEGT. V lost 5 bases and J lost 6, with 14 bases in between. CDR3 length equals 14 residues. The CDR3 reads CASSNLGGGQPQHF. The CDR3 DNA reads TGTGCCAGCAGTAACCTTGGGGGGGGTCAGCCCCAGCATTTT.

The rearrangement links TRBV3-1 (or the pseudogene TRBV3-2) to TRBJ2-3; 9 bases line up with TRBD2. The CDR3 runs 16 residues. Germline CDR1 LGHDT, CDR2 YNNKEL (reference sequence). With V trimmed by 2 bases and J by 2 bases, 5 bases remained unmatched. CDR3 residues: CASSQRRLADTDTQYF. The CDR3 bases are TGTGCCAGCAGCCAAAGACGACTAGCGGACACAGATACGCAGTATTTT.

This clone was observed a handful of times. CDR3 loop: CASSPPGQGYGYTF. In nucleotides, the CDR3 is TGTGCCAGCAGCCCTCCGGGACAGGGCTATGGCTACACCTTC. J is TRBJ1-2 and V is TRBV5-8; TRBD1 matches 9 bases. Trimming took 4 bases from V and 4 from J; bases not matched to a gene: 5. The CDR3 is 14 amino acids. Germline V gives CDR1 SGHTS, CDR2 YDEGEE.

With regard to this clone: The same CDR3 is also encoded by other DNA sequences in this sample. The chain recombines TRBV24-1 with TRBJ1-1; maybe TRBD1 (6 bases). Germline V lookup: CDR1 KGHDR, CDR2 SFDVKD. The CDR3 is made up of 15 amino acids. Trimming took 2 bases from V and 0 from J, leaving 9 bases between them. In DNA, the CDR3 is TGTGCCACCAGTGATTCCGGACAGTTGAACACTGAAGCTTTCTTT. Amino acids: CATSDSGQLNTEAFF.